This TCR beta chain derives from a study of cytomegalovirus exposure and HLA in healthy donors. Findings and limits, study-wide: Fewer N-insertions (relative to the roughly 660-donor mean) were reportedly seen in an Asian-associated ancestry cluster in a later analysis. From TCR beta sequences, most subjects' HLA-A and HLA-B alleles were reportedly predicted accurately.

The PCR contained 60 Vbeta and 13 Jbeta primers. The repertoire was sequenced with immunoSEQ multiplex PCR; TCRdb's copy has only in-frame clones and lacks some. The repertoire holds about 85,000 clones, with about 80% as singletons. This CDR3 comprises 15 residues. Germline V gene sequence: CDR1 SGHKS, CDR2 YYEKEE (reference sequence). Trimming pared 0 bases from V and 0 bases from J, leaving 9 bases between. Regarding donors, all were healthy bone marrow donors. On this clone: Its antigen remains unidentified.

The sequenced sample consisted of PBMCs. The receptor was isolated from a man in his forties or fifties in good health and CMV-seropositive. The chain recombines TRBV5-5 with TRBJ1-2, with no clear D. CDR3 loop: CASSLVGGTNYGYTF. CDR3 coding DNA: TGTGCCAGCAGCTTGGTGGGAGGGACTAACTATGGCTACACCTTC. The full variable domain, rest sourced from reference TRBV5-5 and TRBJ1-2, is DAGVTQSPTHLIKTRGQQVTLRCSPISGHKSVSWYQQVLGQGPQFIFQYYEKEERGRGNFPDRFSARQFPNYSSELNVNALLLGDSALYLCASSLVGGTNYGYTFGSGTRLTVV.